This TCR beta chain is drawn from a study of blood T cell repertoires in COVID-19. CDR1 is PRHDT and CDR2 is FYEKMQ in the germline V gene (reference sequence). The CDR3 consists of 15 residues. V was pared by 0 bases and J by 0 bases, with 1 base of the junction left unmatched. In the original workflow: Amplified reference gene primers provided the basis for estimating nucleated cell counts. TCRdb keeps only in-frame clones here, not all; method: immunoSEQ multiplex PCR. The D gene and trimming were derived from the DNA, and the V and J assignments and clone size from that table. Counted here are fewer than 300,000 clones, around four fifths occurring once; the ten biggest clones make up approximately 6%.

The sequenced sample was peripheral blood. The source is a man older than 75 with acute or convalescent COVID-19. V gene TRBV13 combines with J gene TRBJ1-1; TRBD1 matches at 7 bases. The CDR3 sequence is CASSLGGQMNTEAFF. The CDR3 DNA sequence: TGTGCCAGCAGCTTAGGGGGACAGATGAACACTGAAGCTTTCTTT.